This TCR beta chain was sequenced in a study of cytomegalovirus exposure and HLA in healthy donors. The PCR employed 60 Vbeta primers together with 13 Jbeta primers. Measured with immunoSEQ multiplex PCR; TCRdb has only the in-frame clones, and not every one. The sample table includes roughly 120,000 clones. Germline lookup yields CDR1 ENHRY and CDR2 SYGVKD. V dropped 9 bases and J dropped 3; count of bases not matched to a gene: 11. The length of the CDR3 is 14 residues. General observations from the study: The study designated 150 to 200 TCR beta chains cytomegalovirus-associated. For most subjects, TCR beta sequences were reported to predict HLA-A and HLA-B alleles with accuracy. An analysis done earlier found most TCR beta V segments productive about 87% or about 30% of the time.

Note on this clone: Its target is not known.

Input material: PBMCs. This receptor was taken from a man aged 35-49 years in good health and CMV-seronegative. The chain employs TRBV10-3 and TRBJ2-7; 7 bases match TRBD2. The CDR3 sequence is CAIKAGEGFYEQYF. CDR3 nucleotides: TGTGCCATTAAAGCTGGGGAGGGCTTCTACGAGCAGTACTTC.